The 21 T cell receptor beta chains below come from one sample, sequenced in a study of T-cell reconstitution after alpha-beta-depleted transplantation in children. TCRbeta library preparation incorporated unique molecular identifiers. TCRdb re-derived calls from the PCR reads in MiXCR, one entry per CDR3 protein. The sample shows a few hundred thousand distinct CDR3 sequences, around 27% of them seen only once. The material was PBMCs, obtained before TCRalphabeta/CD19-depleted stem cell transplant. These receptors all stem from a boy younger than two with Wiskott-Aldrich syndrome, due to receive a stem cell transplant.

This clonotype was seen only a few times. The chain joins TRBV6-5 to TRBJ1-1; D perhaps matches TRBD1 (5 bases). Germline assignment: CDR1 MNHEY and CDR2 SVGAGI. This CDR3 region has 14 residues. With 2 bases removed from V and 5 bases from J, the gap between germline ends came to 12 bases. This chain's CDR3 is CASSYGAGLTEAFF. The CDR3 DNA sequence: TGTGCCAGCAGTTACGGGGCAGGGCTGACTGAAGCTTTCTTT.

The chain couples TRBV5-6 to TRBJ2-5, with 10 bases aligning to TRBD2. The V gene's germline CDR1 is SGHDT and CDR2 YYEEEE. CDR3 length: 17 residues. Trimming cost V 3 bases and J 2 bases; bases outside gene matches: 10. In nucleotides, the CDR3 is TGTGCCAGCAGCTGCCCTACGAGCGGGAGGGGACAAGAGACCCAGTACTTC. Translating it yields CASSCPTSGRGQETQYF.

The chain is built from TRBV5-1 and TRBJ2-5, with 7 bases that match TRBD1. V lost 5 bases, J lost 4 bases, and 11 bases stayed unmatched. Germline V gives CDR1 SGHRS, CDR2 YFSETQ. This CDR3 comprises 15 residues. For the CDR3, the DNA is TGCGCCAGCAGAAGAGGGGGCGCCGGTCCAGAGACCCAGTACTTC. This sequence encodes CASRRGGAGPETQYF.

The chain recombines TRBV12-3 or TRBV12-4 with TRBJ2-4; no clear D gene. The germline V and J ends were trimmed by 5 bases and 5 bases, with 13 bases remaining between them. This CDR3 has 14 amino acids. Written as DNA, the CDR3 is TGTGCCAGCAGTAAAACGAGCGTCCAAAACATTCAGTACTTC. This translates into CASSKTSVQNIQYF.

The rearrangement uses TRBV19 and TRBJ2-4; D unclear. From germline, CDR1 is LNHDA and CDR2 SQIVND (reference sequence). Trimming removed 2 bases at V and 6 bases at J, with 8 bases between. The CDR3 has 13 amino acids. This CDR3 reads CASSIHGRNIQYF. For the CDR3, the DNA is TGTGCCAGTAGTATACACGGAAGAAACATTCAGTACTTC. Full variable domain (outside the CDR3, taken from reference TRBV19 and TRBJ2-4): DGGITQSPKYLFRKEGQNVTLSCEQNLNHDAMYWYRQDPGQGLRLIYYSQIVNDFQKGDIAEGYSVSREKKESFPLTVTSAQKNPTAFYLCASSIHGRNIQYFGAGTRLSVL.

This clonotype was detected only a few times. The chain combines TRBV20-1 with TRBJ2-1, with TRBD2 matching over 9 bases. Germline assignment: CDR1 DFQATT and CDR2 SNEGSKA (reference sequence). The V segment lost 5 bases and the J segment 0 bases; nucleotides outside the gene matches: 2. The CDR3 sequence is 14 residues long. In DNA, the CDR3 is TGCAGTGCTGGACTAGCGCTCTCCTACAATGAGCAGTTCTTC. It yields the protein CSAGLALSYNEQFF.

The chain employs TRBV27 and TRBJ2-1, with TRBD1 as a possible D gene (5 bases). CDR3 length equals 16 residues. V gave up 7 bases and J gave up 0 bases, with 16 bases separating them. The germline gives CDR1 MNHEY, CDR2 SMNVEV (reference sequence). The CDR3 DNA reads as TGTGCCAGCAATCGTCTGGGGCAGAGCTCCTACAATGAGCAGTTCTTC. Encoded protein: CASNRLGQSSYNEQFF.

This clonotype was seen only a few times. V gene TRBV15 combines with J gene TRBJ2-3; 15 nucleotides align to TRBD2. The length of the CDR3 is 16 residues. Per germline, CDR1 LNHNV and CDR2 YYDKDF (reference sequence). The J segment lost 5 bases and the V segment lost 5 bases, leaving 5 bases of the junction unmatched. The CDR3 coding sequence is TGTGCCACCAGCCGGACTAGCGGGAGGGCCAGAGATACGCAGTATTTT. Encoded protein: CATSRTSGRARDTQYF.

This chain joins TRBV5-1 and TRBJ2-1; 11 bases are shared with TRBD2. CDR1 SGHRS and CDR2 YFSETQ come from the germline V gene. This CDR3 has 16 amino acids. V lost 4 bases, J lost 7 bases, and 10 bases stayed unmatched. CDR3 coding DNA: TGCGCCAGCAGCGGCGTGCTAGCGGGAGGCCTTAATGAGCAGTTCTTC. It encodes CASSGVLAGGLNEQFF.

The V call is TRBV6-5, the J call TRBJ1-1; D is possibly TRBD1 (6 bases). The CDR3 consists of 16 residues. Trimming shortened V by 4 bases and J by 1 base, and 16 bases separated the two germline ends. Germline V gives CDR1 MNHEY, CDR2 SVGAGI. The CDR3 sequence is CASSSRGGASNTEAFF. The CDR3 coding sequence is TGTGCCAGCAGTTCCCGGGGGGGGGCTTCGAACACTGAAGCTTTCTTT.

CDR3 region: CASSPGIATNEKLFF. The CDR3 bases are TGTGCCAGCAGCCCGGGGATTGCAACTAATGAAAAACTGTTTTTT. The chain links TRBV7-9 to TRBJ1-4, with D unclear. The V end lost 5 bases, the J end lost 0 bases, and 10 bases lay between the germline ends. Germline V gene sequence: CDR1 SEHNR, CDR2 FQNEAQ (reference sequence). CDR3 length equals 15 residues.

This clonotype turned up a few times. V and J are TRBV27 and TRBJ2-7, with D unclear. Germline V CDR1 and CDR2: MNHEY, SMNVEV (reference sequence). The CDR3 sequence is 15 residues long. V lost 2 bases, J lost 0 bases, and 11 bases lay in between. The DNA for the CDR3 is TGTGCCAGCAGTTTAAGTGGCGGCGTCTCCTACGAGCAGTACTTC. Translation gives CASSLSGGVSYEQYF.

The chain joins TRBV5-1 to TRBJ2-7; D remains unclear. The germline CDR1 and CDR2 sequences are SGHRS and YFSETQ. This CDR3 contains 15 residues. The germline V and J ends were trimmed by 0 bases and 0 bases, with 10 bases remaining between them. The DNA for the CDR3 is TGCGCCAGCAGCTTGGTAGGTAAGAGCTCCTACGAGCAGTACTTC. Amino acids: CASSLVGKSSYEQYF.

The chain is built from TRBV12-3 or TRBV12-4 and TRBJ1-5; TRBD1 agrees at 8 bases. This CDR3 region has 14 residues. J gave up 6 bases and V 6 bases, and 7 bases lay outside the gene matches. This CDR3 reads CASRGQAFSQPQHF. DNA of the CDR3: TGTGCCAGCAGGGGACAGGCCTTCAGTCAGCCCCAGCATTTT.

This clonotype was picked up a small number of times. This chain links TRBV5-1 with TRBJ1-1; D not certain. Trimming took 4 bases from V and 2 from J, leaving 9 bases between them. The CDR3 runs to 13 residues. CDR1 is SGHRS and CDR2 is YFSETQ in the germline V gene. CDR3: CASSRVSNTEAFF. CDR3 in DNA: TGCGCCAGCAGCAGGGTCTCAAACACTGAAGCTTTCTTT.

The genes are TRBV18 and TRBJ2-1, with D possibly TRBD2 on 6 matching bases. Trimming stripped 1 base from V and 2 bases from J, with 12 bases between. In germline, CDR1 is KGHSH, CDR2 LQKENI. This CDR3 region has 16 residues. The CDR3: CASSPLLTSTYNEQFF. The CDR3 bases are TGTGCCAGCTCACCACTGTTGACTAGTACCTACAATGAGCAGTTCTTC.

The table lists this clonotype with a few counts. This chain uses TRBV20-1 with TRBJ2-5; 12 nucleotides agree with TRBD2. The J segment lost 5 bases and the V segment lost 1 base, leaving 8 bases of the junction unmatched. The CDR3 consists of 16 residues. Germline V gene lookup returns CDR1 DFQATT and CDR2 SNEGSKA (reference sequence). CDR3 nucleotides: TGCAGTGCTAGAGCTTTGACTAGCGGGAGTTCGGAGACCCAGTACTTC. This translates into CSARALTSGSSETQYF.

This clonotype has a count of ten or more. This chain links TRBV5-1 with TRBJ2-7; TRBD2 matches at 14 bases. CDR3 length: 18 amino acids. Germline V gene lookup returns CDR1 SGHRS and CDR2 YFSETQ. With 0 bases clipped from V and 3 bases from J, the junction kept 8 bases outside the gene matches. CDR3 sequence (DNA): TGCGCCAGCAGCTTGGCCCGAGAGGGACTAGCGGGAGACTACGAGCAGTACTTC. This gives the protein CASSLAREGLAGDYEQYF. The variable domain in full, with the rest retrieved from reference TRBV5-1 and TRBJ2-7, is KAGVTQTPRYLIKTRGQQVTLSCSPISGHRSVSWYQQTPGQGLQFLFEYFSETQRNKGNFPGRFSGRQFSNSRSEMNVSTLELGDSALYLCASSLAREGLAGDYEQYFGPGTRLTVT.

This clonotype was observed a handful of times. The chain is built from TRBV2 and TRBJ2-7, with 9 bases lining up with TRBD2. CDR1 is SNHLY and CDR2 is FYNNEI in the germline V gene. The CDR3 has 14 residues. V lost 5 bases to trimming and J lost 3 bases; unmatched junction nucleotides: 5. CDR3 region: CASSRLAENYEQYF. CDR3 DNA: TGTGCCAGCAGTAGACTAGCGGAGAACTACGAGCAGTACTTC.

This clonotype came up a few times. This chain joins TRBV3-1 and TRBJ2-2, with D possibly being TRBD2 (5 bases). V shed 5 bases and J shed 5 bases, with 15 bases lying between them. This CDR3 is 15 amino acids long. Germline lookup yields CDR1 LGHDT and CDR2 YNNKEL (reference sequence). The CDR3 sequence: CASSSQASGTGELFF. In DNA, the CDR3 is TGTGCCAGCAGCTCTCAAGCCTCGGGAACCGGGGAGCTGTTTTTT. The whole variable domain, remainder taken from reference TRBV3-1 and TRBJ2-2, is DTAVSQTPKYLVTQMGNDKSIKCEQNLGHDTMYWYKQDSKKFLKIMFSYNNKELIINETVPNRFSPKSPDKAHLNLHINSLELGDSAVYFCASSSQASGTGELFFGEGSRLTVL.

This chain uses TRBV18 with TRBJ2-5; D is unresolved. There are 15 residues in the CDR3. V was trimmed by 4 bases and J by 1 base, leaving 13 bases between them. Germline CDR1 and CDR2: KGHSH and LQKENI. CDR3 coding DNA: TGTGCCAGCTCACGTGGCGTGTTCCTCCAAGAGACCCAGTACTTC. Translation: CASSRGVFLQETQYF.